Shown below are 13 T cell receptor beta chains from a single sample sequenced in a study of T cell responses to AZD1222 COVID-19 vaccine. Assay used: immunoSEQ multiplex PCR; TCRdb lists only in-frame clones, some missing. The sample records around 120,000 clones, roughly 87% being singletons. The sample was peripheral blood, taken on day 0 of AZD1222 vaccination. These receptors all come from an adult in good health.

This chain links TRBV15 with TRBJ1-1, with D uncertain. Trimming left V 10 bases short and J 1 base short, with 7 bases between. Germline values: CDR1 LNHNV, CDR2 YYDKDF (reference sequence). The CDR3 totals 11 residues. The CDR3 DNA sequence: TGTGCCAGACATGCGAACACTGAAGCTTTCTTT. It yields the protein CARHANTEAFF.

The J gene is TRBJ2-1, the V gene TRBV5-4, with D perhaps given as TRBD1 or TRBD2 (5 bases each). Trimming took 4 bases from V and 0 from J, leaving 11 bases between them. The germline CDR1 and CDR2 sequences are SGHNT and YYREEE (reference sequence). This CDR3 contains 15 residues. The CDR3 region is CASSVGPSSYNEQFF. The CDR3 nucleotides read TGTGCCAGCAGCGTGGGACCGAGCTCCTACAATGAGCAGTTCTTC.

V and J are TRBV4-1 and TRBJ1-2; D may be TRBD1 (6 bases). CDR1 MGHRA and CDR2 YSYEKL come from the germline V gene. The CDR3 has 17 residues. V lost 2 bases and J lost 4, with 20 bases in between. The CDR3 here is CASSQPTRRTDRYGYTF. CDR3 nucleotide sequence: TGCGCCAGCAGCCAACCAACACGACGGACAGACCGCTATGGCTACACCTTC.

The CDR3 DNA reads as TGTGCCAGCAGTGGGACATACACCGGGGAGCTGTTTTTT. Amino acid sequence: CASSGTYTGELFF. The gene calls are TRBV25-1 and TRBJ2-2, with a tentative D call TRBD1 (5 bases). This CDR3 spans 13 amino acids. Per the germline V gene, CDR1 is MGHDK and CDR2 is SYGVNS. Trimming pared 4 bases from V and 3 bases from J, leaving 6 bases between.

V usage is TRBV19 and J usage is TRBJ2-2; D gene ambiguous. The CDR3 sequence is 14 residues long. Germline CDR1 and CDR2: LNHDA and SQIVND (reference sequence). The V gene lost 9 bases and the J gene lost 6 bases, with 17 bases spanning the gap. The CDR3 loop is CASSTSFAAGELFF. The CDR3 DNA sequence: TGTGCCAGCTCTACCTCCTTTGCTGCCGGGGAGCTGTTTTTT.

The genes are TRBV5-4 and TRBJ1-3; D is uncertain. V was shortened by 4 bases and J by 0 bases, with 8 bases between the two germline ends. Germline CDR1 reads SGHNT; CDR2 reads YYREEE (reference sequence). The CDR3 covers 14 residues. In DNA, the CDR3 is TGTGCCAGCAGCAACAAGAGCTCTGGAAACACCATATATTTT. Amino acids: CASSNKSSGNTIYF. Full variable domain (missing parts from reference TRBV5-4 and TRBJ1-3): ETGVTQSPTHLIKTRGQQVTLRCSSQSGHNTVSWYQQALGQGPQFIFQYYREEENGRGNFPPRFSGLQFPNYSSELNVNALELDDSALYLCASSNKSSGNTIYFGEGSWLTVV.

The rearrangement joins TRBV19 to TRBJ1-4; D call uncertain. V was shortened by 3 bases and J by 8 bases, with 19 bases between the two germline ends. CDR1 and CDR2 (germline): LNHDA, SQIVND (reference sequence). CDR3 size: 16 residues. The CDR3 nucleotides read TGTGCCAGTAGTATTAGTTTGGGGATTCAGAGAGAAAAACTGTTTTTT. It encodes CASSISLGIQREKLFF.

V is TRBV7-2 and J is TRBJ2-4; perhaps TRBD1 as D (6 bases). Per germline, CDR1 SGHTA and CDR2 FQGNSA. The V and J ends lost 2 bases and 9 bases respectively, with 14 bases between them. There are 14 residues in the CDR3. Here the CDR3 reads CASSLSQGSSIQYF. The CDR3 DNA is TGTGCCAGCAGCTTATCACAGGGCAGTAGCATTCAGTACTTC. Supplemented by reference TRBV7-2 and TRBJ2-4, the full variable domain reads GAGVSQSPSNKVTEKGKDVELRCDPISGHTALYWYRQSLGQGLEFLIYFQGNSAPDKSGLPSDRFSAERTGGSVSTLTIQRTQQEDSAVYLCASSLSQGSSIQYFGAGTRLSVL.

This clone was detected only once. The genes are TRBV6-5 and TRBJ1-5; 10 nucleotides match TRBD1. Germline V CDR1 and CDR2: MNHEY, SVGAGI. V lost 6 bases and J lost 6; bases outside the gene matches: 5. The CDR3 totals 14 residues. CDR3 sequence (DNA): TGTGCCAGCAGCCCGGGACAGGGGATTCAGCCCCAGCATTTT. It specifies CASSPGQGIQPQHF.

This clone was seen once. The chain is built from TRBV25-1 and TRBJ1-1; perhaps TRBD1 as D (5 bases). The CDR3 runs 13 residues. Per the germline V gene, CDR1 is MGHDK and CDR2 is SYGVNS. V lost 4 bases to trimming and J lost 2 bases, with 8 bases between them. The CDR3 DNA reads as TGTGCCAGCAGTGCGGGACTCAACACTGAAGCTTTCTTT. Translating it yields CASSAGLNTEAFF. The full variable domain, completed using reference TRBV25-1 and TRBJ1-1, is EADIYQTPRYLVIGTGKKITLECSQTMGHDKMYWYQQDPGMELHLIHYSYGVNSTEKGDLSSESTVSRIRTEHFPLTLESARPSHTSQYLCASSAGLNTEAFFGQGTRLTVV.

This chain uses TRBV7-8 with TRBJ1-1; 7 nucleotides agree with TRBD1. Germline assignment: CDR1 SGHVS and CDR2 FQNEAQ. This CDR3 has 14 residues. The junction had 7 bases not matched to a gene; V was cut back by 5 bases and J by 4 bases. The CDR3 protein is CASSHSRGITEAFF. The CDR3, as DNA: TGTGCCAGCAGCCATTCCAGGGGGATCACTGAAGCTTTCTTT.

The rearrangement uses TRBV19 and TRBJ1-1; no reliable D call. Germline CDR1 LNHDA, CDR2 SQIVND (reference sequence). Trimming stripped 5 bases from V and 7 bases from J, with 20 bases between. The CDR3 length is 15 residues. CDR3 sequence: CASSVNTGWSFEAFF. The CDR3 coding sequence is TGTGCCAGTAGTGTGAACACCGGGTGGTCCTTTGAAGCTTTCTTT.

The chain combines TRBV2 with TRBJ2-7; possibly TRBD1 for D (5 bases). Germline V lookup: CDR1 SNHLY, CDR2 FYNNEI. The V and J ends lost 6 bases and 4 bases respectively, with 22 bases between them. This CDR3 is built from 16 residues. CDR3 sequence (DNA): TGTGCCAGCAGCAAAAACCTAGTGGGCAGGGAATACGAGCAGTACTTC. Its protein is CASSKNLVGREYEQYF.